The 20 T cell receptor beta chains below come from one sample, sequenced in a study of response to subunit inactivated influenza vaccine. MiXCR, run by TCRdb on the RT-PCR reads, gives a single entry per CDR3 protein. Counted here are hundreds of thousands of distinct CDR3 sequences, under 9% occurring once; the ten biggest clones make up 13%. This sample comprised PBMCs from blood, obtained about 24 months after vaccination. All receptors derive from a man aged 50 to 69 who received an inactivated influenza vaccine.

This clonotype was recorded many times. The V call is TRBV20-1, the J call TRBJ2-4; 7 bases match TRBD1. V shed 3 bases, J shed 1 base, and the junction held 6 bases outside the gene matches. The CDR3 spans 15 residues. Germline V lookup: CDR1 DFQATT, CDR2 SNEGSKA (reference sequence). The CDR3 bases are TGCAGTGCTAGTTCACTACAGGGGGCCAAAAACATTCAGTACTTC. Translating it yields CSASSLQGAKNIQYF.

This clonotype was seen at least ten times. CDR3 nucleotide sequence: TGTGCCAGCAGTACGGGACAGAGCTCTGGGGCCAACGTCCTGACTTTC. It codes for CASSTGQSSGANVLTF. The V gene is TRBV28, the J gene TRBJ2-6; 7 bases map to TRBD1. Looked up from germline, CDR1 is MDHEN and CDR2 is SYDVKM. The CDR3 sequence is 16 residues long. V was clipped by 5 bases and J by 0 bases; unmatched bases: 4.

At least ten counts were recorded for this clonotype. The V call is TRBV5-6, the J call TRBJ2-5; D call uncertain. Trimming left V 4 bases short and J 2 bases short, with 9 bases between. The CDR3 contains 13 residues. Per the germline V gene, CDR1 is SGHDT and CDR2 is YYEEEE. The CDR3 is CASSPLEQETQYF. Written as DNA, the CDR3 is TGTGCCAGCAGCCCGCTCGAGCAAGAGACCCAGTACTTC.

The chain uses TRBV5-1 and TRBJ1-1; 8 positions match TRBD1. Trimming at V came to 4 bases and at J to 4 bases, leaving 9 bases not matched to a gene. Germline-derived CDR1 and CDR2 are SGHRS and YFSETQ. The CDR3 is made up of 15 amino acids. CDR3 nucleotides: TGCGCCAGCAGCGACCAACAGGGGGGGGGCACTGAAGCTTTCTTT. Protein product: CASSDQQGGGTEAFF.

This clonotype has only a few counts. J is TRBJ2-3 and V is TRBV5-1, with 7 nucleotides matching TRBD2. This CDR3 is 16 amino acids long. CDR1 and CDR2 from the germline V gene are SGHRS and YFSETQ. The J segment lost 1 base and the V segment lost 3 bases, leaving 8 bases of the junction unmatched. The CDR3 DNA reads as TGCGCCAGCAGCTCCAGTACTAGCGCCCGCACAGATACGCAGTATTTT. Amino acids: CASSSSTSARTDTQYF.

This chain joins TRBV28 and TRBJ1-2, with unresolved D. The CDR3 length is 13 residues. Germline V gene data show CDR1 as MDHEN and CDR2 as SYDVKM. Deletions cut 5 bases from V and 4 bases from J, with 11 bases between. CDR3 bases: TGTGCCAGCAGTCCACCATGGGTCTATGGCTACACCTTC. Translated: CASSPPWVYGYTF.

This clonotype occurred many times. The chain is built from TRBV10-3 and TRBJ2-5; 10 bases match TRBD2. The CDR3 covers 15 residues. V trimming: 7 bases; J trimming: 1 base; junction bases outside the gene matches: 6. Germline assignment: CDR1 ENHRY and CDR2 SYGVKD. The chain's CDR3 is CAIISGGAFQETQYF. CDR3 DNA sequence: TGTGCCATCATAAGCGGGGGGGCTTTCCAAGAGACCCAGTACTTC.

The chain's CDR3 is CSFRGQGGLGYNEQFF. DNA for the CDR3: TGCAGTTTTAGGGGACAGGGTGGATTAGGCTACAATGAGCAGTTCTTC. This chain joins TRBV20-1 and TRBJ2-1, with TRBD1 identical over 9 bases. CDR1 DFQATT and CDR2 SNEGSKA come from the germline V gene (reference sequence). J lost 3 bases, V lost 8 bases, and 14 bases had no gene match. The CDR3 has 16 amino acids.

The gene calls are TRBV6-5 and TRBJ2-4; D may be TRBD1 (6 bases). Germline loops: CDR1 MNHEY, CDR2 SVGAGI. The CDR3 totals 16 residues. The germline V and J ends were trimmed by 0 bases and 1 base, with 10 bases remaining between them. This CDR3 reads CASSYSPGAAKNIQYF. The CDR3 DNA sequence: TGTGCCAGCAGTTACTCCCCAGGGGCGGCCAAAAACATTCAGTACTTC.

In its sample, this clonotype was seen a few times. V is TRBV19 and J is TRBJ1-1, with TRBD1 matching over 10 bases. The CDR3 contains 15 residues. With V trimmed by 5 bases and J by 7 bases, 10 bases remained unmatched. Per the germline V gene, CDR1 is LNHDA and CDR2 is SQIVND (reference sequence). CDR3 loop: CASSSPDRGQVEAFF. As DNA, the CDR3 is TGTGCCAGTAGTTCTCCCGACAGGGGGCAGGTTGAAGCTTTCTTT.

V gene TRBV6-2 or TRBV6-3 combines with J gene TRBJ2-3; the match to TRBD2 covers 8 bases. Per germline, CDR1 MNHEY and CDR2 SVGEGT. V dropped 8 bases and J dropped 4; count of bases not matched to a gene: 11. This CDR3 is 15 amino acids long. This chain's CDR3 is CASADGGTRPDTQYF. The CDR3 DNA is TGTGCCAGCGCCGATGGCGGGACTAGGCCAGATACGCAGTATTTT.

J is TRBJ2-7 and V is TRBV14; tentatively, D is TRBD1 (6 bases). CDR1 and CDR2 from the germline V gene are SGHDN and FVKESK. With 6 bases removed from V and 6 bases from J, the gap between germline ends came to 15 bases. The CDR3 is 13 residues long. CDR3 in DNA: TGTGCCAGCAGTTACCAGGGGCGAGGCGAGCAGTACTTC. Its protein product is CASSYQGRGEQYF.

The rearrangement joins TRBV11-2 to TRBJ2-1; TRBD2 aligns across 15 bases. CDR3 length: 18 amino acids. J gave up 4 bases and V 4 bases, and 8 bases lay outside the gene matches. CDR1 and CDR2 (germline): SGHAT, FQNNGV. The CDR3 loop is CASSSRTSGGAMYNEQFF. CDR3 in DNA: TGTGCCAGCAGCTCAAGGACTAGCGGGGGGGCTATGTACAATGAGCAGTTCTTC.

The gene calls are TRBV12-3 or TRBV12-4 and TRBJ1-6, with D possibly matching TRBD1 (5 bases). V was clipped by 2 bases and J by 7 bases, with 12 bases between them. The CDR3 runs to 15 residues. The CDR3 loop reads CASSLLGRANSPLHF. DNA for the CDR3: TGTGCCAGCAGTTTACTTGGCAGGGCGAATTCACCCCTCCACTTT.

This clonotype was seen repeatedly, ten times or more. The chain recombines TRBV20-1 with TRBJ2-2; tentatively, D is TRBD1 or TRBD2 (5 bases each). Germline values: CDR1 DFQATT, CDR2 SNEGSKA (reference sequence). V dropped 6 bases and J dropped 3 bases, with 14 bases sitting between them. The CDR3 has 14 amino acids. The CDR3 reads CSAIRDGYTGELFF. As DNA, the CDR3 is TGCAGTGCAATCCGGGACGGGTACACCGGGGAGCTGTTTTTT.

This clonotype appeared many times. This rearrangement joins TRBV7-9 to TRBJ2-3; D not resolved. Germline V gene sequence: CDR1 SEHNR, CDR2 FQNEAQ (reference sequence). CDR3 length: 13 residues. Trimming removed 1 base from V and 4 bases from J, with 6 bases in between. CDR3 loop: CASSLDVPDTQYF. DNA of the CDR3: TGTGCCAGCAGCTTAGATGTACCAGATACGCAGTATTTT.

The V and J genes are TRBV20-1 and TRBJ1-6; TRBD1 aligns across 8 bases. In germline, CDR1 is DFQATT, CDR2 SNEGSKA (reference sequence). This CDR3 contains 16 residues. J lost 7 bases, V lost 4 bases, and 12 bases had no gene match. DNA for the CDR3: TGCAGTGCTATACTCACAGGGGGGCAGACCAATTCACCCCTCCACTTT. Amino acids: CSAILTGGQTNSPLHF.

On this clonotype itself: One end of the junction is discordant with germline, which a read error may explain. V gene TRBV4-2 combines with J gene TRBJ2-2; D is perhaps TRBD2 (5 bases). The CDR3 length is 14 residues. Germline V gene sequence: CDR1 LGHNA, CDR2 YNFKEQ. The CDR3 bases are TGTGCCAGCAGCCAAGTCACTAAAGCCGGGGAGCTGCTTTTT. Translated, it gives CASSQVTKAGELLF.

This clonotype has more than one count but fewer than ten. As DNA, the CDR3 is TGCGCCAGCAGGGCGACTAGCTCCTACGAGCAGTACTTC. Translated: CASRATSSYEQYF. The V gene is TRBV5-1, the J gene TRBJ2-7, with a weak D call TRBD2 (6 bases). CDR1 is SGHRS and CDR2 is YFSETQ in the germline V gene. The ends were cut back, 5 bases at V and 0 bases at J, with 9 bases in the middle. The length of the CDR3 is 13 residues.

The chain recombines TRBV5-1 with TRBJ1-4; 7 positions agree with TRBD1. The CDR3 contains 15 residues. V dropped 1 base and J dropped 6; count of bases not matched to a gene: 6. CDR1 and CDR2 (germline): SGHRS, YFSETQ. The CDR3 loop is CASSLRGQNYEKLFF. As DNA, the CDR3 is TGCGCCAGCAGCTTGAGGGGACAGAACTATGAAAAACTGTTTTTT.